This T cell receptor beta chain was captured in a study of blood T cell repertoires in COVID-19. Clones were sequenced by immunoSEQ multiplex PCR, and TCRdb holds only the in-frame ones, with some missing. The repertoire holds under 350,000 clones, around 86% seen once, with roughly 4.2% in the top ten. The sample taken for sequencing was PBMCs or T cells enriched from blood (not recorded which). The receptor was derived from a woman aged 40 to 50 with acute COVID-19.

CDR3 region: CASSPRPTGYEQYF. CDR3 nucleotide sequence: TGTGCCAGCAGCCCGCGCCCGACTGGCTACGAGCAGTACTTC. J is TRBJ2-7 and V is TRBV13; D is ambiguous. V lost 5 bases and J 3 bases, leaving 14 bases between the germline ends. This CDR3 has 14 amino acids. CDR1 is PRHDT and CDR2 is FYEKMQ in the germline V gene (reference sequence).